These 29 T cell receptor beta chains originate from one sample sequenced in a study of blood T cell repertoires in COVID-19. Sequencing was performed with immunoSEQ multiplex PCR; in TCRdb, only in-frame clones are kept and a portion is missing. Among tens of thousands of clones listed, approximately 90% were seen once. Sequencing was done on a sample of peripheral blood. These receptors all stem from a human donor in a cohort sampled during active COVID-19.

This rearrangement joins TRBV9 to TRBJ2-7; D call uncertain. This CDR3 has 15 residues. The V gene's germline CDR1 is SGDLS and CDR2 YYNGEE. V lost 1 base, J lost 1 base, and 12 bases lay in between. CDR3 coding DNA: TGTGCCAGCAGCGTACAACTGACACCTTCCTACGAGCAGTACTTC. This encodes CASSVQLTPSYEQYF.

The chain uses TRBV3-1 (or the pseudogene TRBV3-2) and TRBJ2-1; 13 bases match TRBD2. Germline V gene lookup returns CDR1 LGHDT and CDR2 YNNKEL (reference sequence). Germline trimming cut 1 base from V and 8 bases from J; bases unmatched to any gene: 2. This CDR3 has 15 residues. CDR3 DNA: TGTGCCAGCAGCCAAGGGACTAGCGGGGGCCATGAGCAGTTCTTC. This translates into CASSQGTSGGHEQFF.

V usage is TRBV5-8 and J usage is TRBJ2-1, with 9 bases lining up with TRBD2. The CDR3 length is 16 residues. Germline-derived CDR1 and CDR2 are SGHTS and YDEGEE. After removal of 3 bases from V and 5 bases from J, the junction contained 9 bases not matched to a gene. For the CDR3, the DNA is TGTGCCAGCAGCTCCCCCCCGGGACTAGCACACAATGAGCAGTTCTTC. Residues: CASSSPPGLAHNEQFF.

CDR3 bases: TGTGCCAGCAGTACAGGGGGCAATAGCAATCAGCCCCAGCATTTT. Its translation is CASSTGGNSNQPQHF. The gene calls are TRBV6-2 or TRBV6-3 and TRBJ1-5; TRBD1 aligns across 9 bases. This CDR3 contains 15 residues. The V and J ends lost 5 bases and 0 bases, in that order; junction bases with no gene match: 2. The germline V gene has CDR1 MNHEY and CDR2 SVGEGT.

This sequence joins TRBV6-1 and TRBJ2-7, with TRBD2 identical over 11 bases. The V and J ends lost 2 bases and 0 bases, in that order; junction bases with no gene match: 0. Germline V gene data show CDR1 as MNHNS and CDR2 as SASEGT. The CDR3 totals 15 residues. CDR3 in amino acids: CASSELAGGSYEQYF. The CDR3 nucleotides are TGTGCCAGCAGTGAACTAGCGGGGGGCTCCTACGAGCAGTACTTC.

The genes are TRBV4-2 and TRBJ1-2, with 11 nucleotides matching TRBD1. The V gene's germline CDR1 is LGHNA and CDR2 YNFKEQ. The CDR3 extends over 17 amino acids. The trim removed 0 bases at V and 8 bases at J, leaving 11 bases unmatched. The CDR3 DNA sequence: TGTGCCAGCAGCCAAGACGTCTCCGGACAGGGGGCGCGGGGCTACACCTTC. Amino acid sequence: CASSQDVSGQGARGYTF.

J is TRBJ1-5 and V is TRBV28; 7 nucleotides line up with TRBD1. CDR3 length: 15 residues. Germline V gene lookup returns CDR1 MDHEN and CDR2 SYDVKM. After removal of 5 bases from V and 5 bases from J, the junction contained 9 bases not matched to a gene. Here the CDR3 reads CASSLDREVDQPQHF. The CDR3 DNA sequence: TGTGCCAGCAGTCTAGACAGGGAAGTTGATCAGCCCCAGCATTTT.

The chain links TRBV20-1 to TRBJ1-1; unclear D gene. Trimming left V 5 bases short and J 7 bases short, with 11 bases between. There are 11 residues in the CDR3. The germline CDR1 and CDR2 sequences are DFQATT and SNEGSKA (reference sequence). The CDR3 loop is CSARALSEAFF. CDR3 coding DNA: TGCAGTGCTCGAGCTCTAAGTGAAGCTTTCTTT.

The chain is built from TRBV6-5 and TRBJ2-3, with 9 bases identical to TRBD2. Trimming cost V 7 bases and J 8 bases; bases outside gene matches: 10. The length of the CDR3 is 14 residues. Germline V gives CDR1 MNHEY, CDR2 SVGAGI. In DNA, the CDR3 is TGTGCCAGCACGTCAGCGGGAGGCTTTGGTACGCAGTATTTT. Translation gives CASTSAGGFGTQYF.

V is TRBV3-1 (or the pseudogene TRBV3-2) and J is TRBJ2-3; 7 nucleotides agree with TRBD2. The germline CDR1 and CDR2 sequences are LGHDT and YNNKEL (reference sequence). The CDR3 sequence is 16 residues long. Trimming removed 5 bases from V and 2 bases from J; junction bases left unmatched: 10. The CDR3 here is CASSFVGTTNTDTQYF. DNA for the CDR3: TGTGCCAGCAGCTTCGTGGGGACTACAAACACAGATACGCAGTATTTT.

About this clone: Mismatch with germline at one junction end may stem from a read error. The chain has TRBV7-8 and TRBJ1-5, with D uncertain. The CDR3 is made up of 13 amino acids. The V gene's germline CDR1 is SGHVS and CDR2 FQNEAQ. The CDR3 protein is CASSLAAHQPQHF. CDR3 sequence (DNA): TGTGCCAGCAGCCTAGCGGCCCATCAGCCCCAGCATTTT.

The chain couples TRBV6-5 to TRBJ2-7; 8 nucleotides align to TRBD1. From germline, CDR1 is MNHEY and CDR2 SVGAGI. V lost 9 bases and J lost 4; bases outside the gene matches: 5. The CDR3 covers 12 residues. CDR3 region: CASHTGGYEQYF. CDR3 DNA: TGTGCCAGTCATACAGGGGGTTACGAGCAGTACTTC.

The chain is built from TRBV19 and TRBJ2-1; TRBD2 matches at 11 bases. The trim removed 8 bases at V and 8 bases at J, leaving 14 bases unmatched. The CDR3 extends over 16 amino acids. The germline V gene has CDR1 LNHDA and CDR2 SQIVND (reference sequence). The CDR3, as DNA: TGTGCCAGTGCCCTCGATCTAGCGGGGGGATCGCATGAGCAGTTCTTC. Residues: CASALDLAGGSHEQFF.

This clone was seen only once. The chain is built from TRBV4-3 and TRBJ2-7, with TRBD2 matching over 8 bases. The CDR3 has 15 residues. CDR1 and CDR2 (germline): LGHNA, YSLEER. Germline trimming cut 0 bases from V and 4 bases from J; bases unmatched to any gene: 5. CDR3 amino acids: CASSQESGSTYEQYF. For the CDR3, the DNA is TGCGCCAGCAGCCAAGAGAGCGGGAGTACTTACGAGCAGTACTTC.

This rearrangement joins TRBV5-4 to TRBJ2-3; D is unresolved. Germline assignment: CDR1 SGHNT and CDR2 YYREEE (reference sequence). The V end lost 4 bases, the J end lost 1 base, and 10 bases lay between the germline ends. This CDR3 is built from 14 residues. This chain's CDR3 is CASSAPSGTDTQYF. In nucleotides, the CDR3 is TGTGCCAGCAGCGCTCCTTCGGGCACAGATACGCAGTATTTT.

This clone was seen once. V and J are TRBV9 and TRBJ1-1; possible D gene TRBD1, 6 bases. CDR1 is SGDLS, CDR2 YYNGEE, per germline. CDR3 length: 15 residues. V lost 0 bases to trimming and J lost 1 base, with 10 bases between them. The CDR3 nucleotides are TGTGCCAGCAGCGTAGGCGCAGGGGCGAACACTGAAGCTTTCTTT. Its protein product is CASSVGAGANTEAFF.

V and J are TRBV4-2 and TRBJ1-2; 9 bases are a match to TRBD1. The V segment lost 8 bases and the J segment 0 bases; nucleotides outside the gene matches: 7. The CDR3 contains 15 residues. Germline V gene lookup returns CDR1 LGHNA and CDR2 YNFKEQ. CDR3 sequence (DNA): TGTGCCAGCTCCGGGACAGGGACAGCTAACTATGGCTACACCTTC. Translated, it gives CASSGTGTANYGYTF.

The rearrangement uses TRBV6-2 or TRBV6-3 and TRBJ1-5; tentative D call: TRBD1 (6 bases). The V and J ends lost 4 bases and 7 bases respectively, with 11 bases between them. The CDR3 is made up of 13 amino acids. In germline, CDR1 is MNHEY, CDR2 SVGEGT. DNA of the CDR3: TGTGCCAGCAGTTGGGGGCTGGGGCAGCCCCAGCATTTT. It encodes CASSWGLGQPQHF.

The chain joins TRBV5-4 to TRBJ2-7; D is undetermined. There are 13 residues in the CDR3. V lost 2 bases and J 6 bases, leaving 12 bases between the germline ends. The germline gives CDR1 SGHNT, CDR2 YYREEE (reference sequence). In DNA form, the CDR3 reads TGTGCCAGCAGCTTAAGCAATCTTGGCGAGCAGTACTTC. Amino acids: CASSLSNLGEQYF.

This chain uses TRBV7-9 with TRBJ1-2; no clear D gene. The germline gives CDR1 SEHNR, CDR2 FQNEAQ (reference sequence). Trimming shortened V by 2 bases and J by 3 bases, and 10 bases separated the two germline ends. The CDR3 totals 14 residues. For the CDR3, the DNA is TGTGCCAGCAGCTTACCTTTCCGGGACTATGGCTACACCTTC. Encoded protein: CASSLPFRDYGYTF.

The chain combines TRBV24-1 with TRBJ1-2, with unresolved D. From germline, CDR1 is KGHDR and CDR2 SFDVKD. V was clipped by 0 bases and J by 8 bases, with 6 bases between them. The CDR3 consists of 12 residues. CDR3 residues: CATSDLWEGYTF. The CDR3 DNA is TGTGCCACCAGTGATTTGTGGGAGGGCTACACCTTC.

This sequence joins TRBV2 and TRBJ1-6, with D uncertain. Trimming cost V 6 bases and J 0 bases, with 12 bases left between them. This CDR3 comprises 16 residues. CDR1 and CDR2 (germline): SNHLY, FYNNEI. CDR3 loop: CASRPGLSSYNSPLHF. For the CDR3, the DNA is TGTGCCAGCAGGCCAGGACTCAGCTCCTATAATTCACCCCTCCACTTT.

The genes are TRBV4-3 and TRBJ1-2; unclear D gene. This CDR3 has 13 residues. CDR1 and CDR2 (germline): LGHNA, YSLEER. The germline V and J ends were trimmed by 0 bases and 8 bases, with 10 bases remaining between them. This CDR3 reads CASSQDTFGGYTF. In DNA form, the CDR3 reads TGCGCCAGCAGCCAAGATACTTTCGGGGGCTACACCTTC.

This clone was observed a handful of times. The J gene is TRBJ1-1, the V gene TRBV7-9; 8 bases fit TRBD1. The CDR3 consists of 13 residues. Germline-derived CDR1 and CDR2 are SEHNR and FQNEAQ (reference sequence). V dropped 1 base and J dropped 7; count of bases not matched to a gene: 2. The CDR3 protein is CASSLGTGSEAFF. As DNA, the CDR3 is TGTGCCAGCAGCTTAGGGACAGGGAGTGAAGCTTTCTTT.

This CDR3 is CASSPQLAGVSYNEQFF. In DNA form, the CDR3 reads TGTGCCAGCAGCCCCCAGCTAGCGGGGGTATCATACAATGAGCAGTTCTTC. V and J are TRBV7-8 and TRBJ2-1; 10 bases line up with TRBD2. Germline V gene data show CDR1 as SGHVS and CDR2 as FQNEAQ. Trimming took 5 bases from V and 4 from J; bases not matched to a gene: 11. The CDR3 extends over 17 amino acids.

The CDR3 nucleotides are TGTGCCTGGAGAGGTTTCAGGGCCACAGATACGCAGTATTTT. This encodes CAWRGFRATDTQYF. The V and J genes are TRBV30 and TRBJ2-3; a weak D match, TRBD1 (5 bases). The CDR3 contains 14 residues. V gave up 3 bases and J gave up 2 bases, with 12 bases separating them. From germline, CDR1 is GTSNPN and CDR2 SVGIG (reference sequence). Drawing the rest from reference TRBV30 and TRBJ2-3, the complete variable domain is SQTIHQWPATLVQPVGSPLSLECTVEGTSNPNLYWYRQAAGRGLQLLFYSVGIGQISSEVPQNLSASRPQDRQFILSSKKLLLSDSGFYLCAWRGFRATDTQYFGPGTRLTVL.

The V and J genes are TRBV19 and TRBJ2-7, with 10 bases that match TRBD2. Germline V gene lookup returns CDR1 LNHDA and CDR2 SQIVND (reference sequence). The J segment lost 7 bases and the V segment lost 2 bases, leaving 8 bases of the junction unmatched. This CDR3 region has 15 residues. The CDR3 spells CASSISSGSIGEQYF. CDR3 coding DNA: TGTGCCAGTAGTATATCTAGCGGGAGTATTGGTGAGCAGTACTTC.

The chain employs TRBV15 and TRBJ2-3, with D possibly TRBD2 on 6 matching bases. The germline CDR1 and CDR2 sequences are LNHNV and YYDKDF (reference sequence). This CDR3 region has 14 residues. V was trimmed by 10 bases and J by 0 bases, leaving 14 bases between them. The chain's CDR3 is CAIRREYSTDTQYF. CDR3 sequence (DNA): TGTGCCATCAGGAGGGAATATAGCACAGATACGCAGTATTTT. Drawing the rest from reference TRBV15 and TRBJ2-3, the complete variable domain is DAMVIQNPRYQVTQFGKPVTLSCSQTLNHNVMYWYQQKSSQAPKLLFHYYDKDFNNEADTPDNFQSRRPNTSFCFLDIRSPGLGDTAMYLCAIRREYSTDTQYFGPGTRLTVL.

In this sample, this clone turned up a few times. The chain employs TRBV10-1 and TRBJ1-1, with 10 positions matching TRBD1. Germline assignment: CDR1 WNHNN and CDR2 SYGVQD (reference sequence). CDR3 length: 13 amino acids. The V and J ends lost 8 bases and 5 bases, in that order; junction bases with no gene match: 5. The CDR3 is CASRRTGGTEAFF. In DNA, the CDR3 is TGCGCCAGCCGACGGACAGGGGGAACTGAAGCTTTCTTT.